Listed here is a single T cell receptor beta chain. No cognate antigen has been identified for it. No much larger clonotype is one base removed from it; base qualities were not supplied. These data are taken from a study of blood T cell repertoires in COVID-19 (dated by TCRdb to 2020 to 2021). For context, the study as a whole: The collaborator samples originated in the United States, Italy and Spain and spanned the acute and convalescent phases of COVID-19. The repertoires were made available in a free public database intended to serve as a resource for research on the immune response to SARS-CoV-2. The prospective study material was composed of cDNA or gDNA derived from T cells, B-cell-depleted T cells, or PBMCs. Subjects who had been exposed to COVID-19, were actively infected with it, or had recovered from it provided the deeply sampled blood TCRbeta repertoires that made up the dataset. Samples came from the ongoing ImmuneRACE study (first 160 participants) plus 1,254 subjects from 6 global collaborators. A de-identified subject ID, COVID-19 status, age in years and sex were almost always included in the sample metadata. HLA class I and class II types, where available, came from metadata supplied by the sample provider rather than from assay-based typing.

A distance of 8 bases separates the germline ends of V and J, which lose 5 bases and 0 bases respectively. CDR1 and CDR2 are drawn from the germline V gene (reference sequence): LNHDA, SQIVND. The CDR3 has 14 amino acids, counting the end cysteine and phenylalanine. Only CDR3 DNA is held: 42 bases, read in frame from base 1. TCRbeta CDR3 regions were amplified from genomic DNA by means of the immunoSEQ Assay, a bias-controlled multiplex PCR. In the authors' own workflow: Nucleated cell counts per sample were estimated from amplification of reference gene primers within the assay. Sequence reads were collapsed and filtered to measure the absolute abundance of every unique TCRbeta CDR3 rearrangement. Productive Simpson clonality was computed per sample as the square root of Simpson's diversity index over productive rearrangements. What TCRdb holds here is the immuneACCESS table cut down to in-frame rearrangements. Part of the clones is not present; checked against another copy, under half of the missing clones reflect an unresolved V gene, and the others are unexplained. The V and J calls and clone size are taken from that table; D and trimming were inferred from the DNA. For this sample the table gives under 300,000 clones, of which 85% to 90% were detected only once. Jointly, the top ten make up around 16% of the sample.

On the study overall, not on this receptor specifically: How much clinical and demographic metadata was included differed by source and by participant, and the metadata was provided uncurated.

Enrolling through a virtual design, the prospective study's participants ranged in age from roughly 18 to 90 years and lived across some 23 United States geographic areas. In the prospective study, participants were assigned to cohorts based on the clinical history participants reported in a screening survey and a study questionnaire. Recovered participants in ImmuneRACE Cohort 3 were defined by two consecutive negative NP/OP PCR tests, clearance by a healthcare professional, or resolution of symptoms. Mobile phlebotomists in the prospective study collected whole blood, serum and a nasopharyngeal or oropharyngeal swab from every participant. Participants in the prospective study had the option to provide additional blood draws and questionnaires over a roughly 2-month period. Before DNA extraction, blood samples from the prospective study were shipped at room temperature or frozen.

The receptor comes from a man younger than 35 who had recovered from COVID-19. The chain was built from TRBV19 and TRBJ1-3; no D segment can be confidently identified. Sequenced input: PBMCs or T cells enriched from blood (not recorded which). The encoded CDR3 is CASSWTYSGNTIYF. The nucleotide sequence reads as follows: TGTGCCAGTAGTTGGACTTACTCTGGAAACACCATATATTTT.